This record concerns one T cell receptor beta chain sequence. The repertoire was sequenced with immunoSEQ multiplex PCR; TCRdb's copy has only in-frame clones and lacks some. The table lists a few hundred thousand clones, more than 75% of them singletons. This specimen belongs to a study of blood T cell repertoires in COVID-19. Study summary: Italy, Spain and the United States were the sources of the convalescent and acute COVID-19 samples.

Trimming pared 4 bases from V and 6 bases from J, leaving 13 bases between. This CDR3 contains 15 residues. Germline V gene data show CDR1 as SGHTA and CDR2 as FQGNSA. Material: PBMCs or T cells enriched from blood (not recorded which). This chain connects TRBV7-2 to TRBJ1-6, with D tentatively TRBD1 (6 bases). The origin of this receptor is a woman aged 25-40 years who had recovered from COVID-19. CDR3 residues: CASSSVGASNSPLHF. DNA for the CDR3: TGTGCCAGCAGCTCTGTGGGGGCTAGTAATTCACCCCTCCACTTT.